This entry is about one TCR beta chain. Its antigen is not known. The data are from a study of siplizumab effects on memory and regulatory T cells. Study conclusions and caveats: Siplizumab caused a significant drop in alloreactive sequences traceable to unstimulated CD4+ memory cells. Naive T cells appeared more varied than memory cells and looked like key alloresponse contributors. Assignment of a naive or memory phenotype failed for roughly 75-97% of the proliferating CD4+ or CD8+ clones.

Libraries were prepared by immunoSEQ multiplex PCR; TCRdb keeps only in-frame clonotypes and omits some of them. The data hold 57,000 or so clones, with 70% to 80% observed a single time. The CDR3 is 15 residues long. V was shortened by 0 bases and J by 5 bases, with 11 bases between the two germline ends. In germline, CDR1 is MGHRA, CDR2 YSYEKL. Unstimulated naive, memory, effector memory and TEMRA subsets were also sequenced, drawn from three donor pairs. The chain links TRBV4-1 to TRBJ2-1; D unclear. Sample: memory CD4+ T cells sorted from blood. This TCR derives from a human donor in good health. The CDR3, as DNA: TGCGCCAGCAGCCAAGATTTTGCCAGGAACAATGAGCAGTTCTTC. This encodes CASSQDFARNNEQFF.